Listed below are T cell receptor beta chains from one sample, sequenced in a study of shared clonotypes between healthy human individuals. TCRdb keeps only in-frame clones here, not all; method: immunoSEQ multiplex PCR. Of under 550,000 clones in the sample, 90% to 96% were seen once. Source material: naive CD4+ T cells sorted from blood. The receptors were sampled from a woman in her twenties or thirties in good health. Both conserved end residues are part of each CDR3. A D gene is named only where the DNA matches it firmly. Clone sizes are given selectively: once, few, many, or a class where the clone is expanded.

d_call	v_call	j_call	clone_size	cdr3_aa	cdr3_nt
TRBD1	TRBV28	TRBJ1-5	.	CASSLGTGGQPQHF	TGTGCCAGCAGTTTGGGGACAGGTGGCCAGCCCCAGCATTTT
TRBD2	TRBV29-1	TRBJ2-1	.	CSVVLGGGGMWTSGSNEQFF	TGCAGCGTTGTTCTGGGCGGTGGGGGAATGTGGACTAGCGGGTCCAATGAGCAGTTCTTC
.	TRBV20-1	TRBJ1-1	once	CSAEALGAFF	TGCAGTGCTGAGGCCCTGGGAGCTTTCTTT
TRBD2	TRBV29-1	TRBJ2-5	.	CSAGLAGRGETQYF	TGCAGCGCTGGACTAGCGGGGAGGGGAGAGACCCAGTACTTC
.	TRBV2	TRBJ2-2	.	CASSAGPTGELFF	TGTGCCAGCAGTGCGGGTCCCACCGGGGAGCTGTTTTTT
.	TRBV20-1	TRBJ2-1	.	CSAQDNEQFF	TGCAGTGCTCAAGACAATGAGCAGTTCTTC
TRBD1	TRBV28	TRBJ1-6	.	CASTPDRVSSPLHF	TGTGCCAGCACACCGGACAGGGTCTCTTCACCCCTCCACTTT
TRBD1	TRBV27	TRBJ2-7	once	CASRTLGQGSNEQYF	TGTGCCAGCCGGACTTTGGGACAGGGGAGCAACGAGCAGTACTTC
.	TRBV28	TRBJ1-3	.	CASSPPRGGINTIYF	TGTGCCAGCAGTCCCCCCCGAGGGGGGATAAACACCATATATTTT
.	TRBV5-1	TRBJ2-1	.	CASSLDYEQFF	TGCGCCAGCAGCTTGGATTATGAGCAGTTCTTC
TRBD2	TRBV27	TRBJ2-7	.	CASSPTRLAGSYEQYF	TGTGCCAGCAGTCCGACGAGACTAGCGGGAAGCTACGAGCAGTACTTC
.	TRBV28	TRBJ1-2	.	CASSRGSLGDYGYTF	TGTGCCAGCAGCCGAGGGTCGCTGGGGGACTATGGCTACACCTTC
.	TRBV2	TRBJ1-5	.	CASATMLWGGRDRKQPQHF	TGTGCCAGCGCTACAATGCTGTGGGGGGGCCGCGACAGAAAGCAGCCCCAGCATTTT